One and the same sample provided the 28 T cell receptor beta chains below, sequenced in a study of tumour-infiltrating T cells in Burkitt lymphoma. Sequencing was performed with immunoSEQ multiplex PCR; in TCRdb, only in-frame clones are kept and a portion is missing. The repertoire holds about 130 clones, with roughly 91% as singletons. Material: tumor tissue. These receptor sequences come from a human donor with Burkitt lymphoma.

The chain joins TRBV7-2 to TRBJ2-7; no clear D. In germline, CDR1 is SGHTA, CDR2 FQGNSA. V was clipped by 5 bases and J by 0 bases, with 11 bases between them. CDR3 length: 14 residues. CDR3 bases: TGTGCCAGCAGCCCCTCTCGGAACTCCTACGAGCAGTACTTC. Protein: CASSPSRNSYEQYF.

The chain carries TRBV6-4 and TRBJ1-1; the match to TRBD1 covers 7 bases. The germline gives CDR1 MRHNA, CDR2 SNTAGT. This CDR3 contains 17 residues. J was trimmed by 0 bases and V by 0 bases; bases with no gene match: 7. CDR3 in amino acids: CASSDSLDRAMNTEAFF. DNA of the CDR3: TGTGCCAGCAGTGACTCGTTAGACAGGGCGATGAACACTGAAGCTTTCTTT.

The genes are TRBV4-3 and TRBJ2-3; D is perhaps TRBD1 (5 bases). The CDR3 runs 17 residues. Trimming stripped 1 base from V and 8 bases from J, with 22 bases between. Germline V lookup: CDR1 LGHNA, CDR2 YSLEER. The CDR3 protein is CASSQGREVESIGTQYF. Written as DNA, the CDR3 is TGCGCCAGCAGCCAAGGCAGGGAAGTGGAGAGTATTGGTACGCAGTATTTT.

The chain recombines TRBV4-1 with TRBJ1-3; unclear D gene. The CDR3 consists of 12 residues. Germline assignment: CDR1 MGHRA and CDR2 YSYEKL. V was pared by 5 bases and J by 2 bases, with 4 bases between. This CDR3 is CASSWTGNTIYF. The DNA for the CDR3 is TGCGCCAGCAGCTGGACTGGAAACACCATATATTTT.

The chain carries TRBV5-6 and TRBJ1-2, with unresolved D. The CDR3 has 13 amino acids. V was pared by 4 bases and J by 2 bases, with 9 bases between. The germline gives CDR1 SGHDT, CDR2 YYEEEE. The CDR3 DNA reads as TGTGCCAGCAGCCTGCAGGCGAACTATGGCTACACCTTC. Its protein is CASSLQANYGYTF.

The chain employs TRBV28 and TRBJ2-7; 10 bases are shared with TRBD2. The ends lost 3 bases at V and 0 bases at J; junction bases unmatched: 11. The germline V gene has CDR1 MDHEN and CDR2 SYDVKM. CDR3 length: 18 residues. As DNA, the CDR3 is TGTGCCAGCAGTTTCCCGGGACTAGCGCGGCAAGGCTCCTACGAGCAGTACTTC. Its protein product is CASSFPGLARQGSYEQYF.

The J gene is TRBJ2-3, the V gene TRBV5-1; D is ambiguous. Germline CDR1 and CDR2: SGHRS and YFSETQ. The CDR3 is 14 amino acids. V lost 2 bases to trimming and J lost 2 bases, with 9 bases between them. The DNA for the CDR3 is TGCGCCAGCAGCTTTCGACTCTCCACAGATACGCAGTATTTT. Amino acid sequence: CASSFRLSTDTQYF. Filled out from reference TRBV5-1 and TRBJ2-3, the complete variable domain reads KAGVTQTPRYLIKTRGQQVTLSCSPISGHRSVSWYQQTPGQGLQFLFEYFSETQRNKGNFPGRFSGRQFSNSRSEMNVSTLELGDSALYLCASSFRLSTDTQYFGPGTRLTVL.

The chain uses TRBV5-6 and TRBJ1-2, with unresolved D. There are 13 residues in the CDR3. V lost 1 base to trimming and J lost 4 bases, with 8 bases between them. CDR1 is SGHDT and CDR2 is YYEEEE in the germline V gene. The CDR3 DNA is TGTGCCAGCAGCTTGCCAGCACTCTATGGCTACACCTTC. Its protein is CASSLPALYGYTF. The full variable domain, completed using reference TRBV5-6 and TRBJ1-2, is DAGVTQSPTHLIKTRGQQVTLRCSPKSGHDTVSWYQQALGQGPQFIFQYYEEEERQRGNFPDRFSGHQFPNYSSELNVNALLLGDSALYLCASSLPALYGYTFGSGTRLTVV.

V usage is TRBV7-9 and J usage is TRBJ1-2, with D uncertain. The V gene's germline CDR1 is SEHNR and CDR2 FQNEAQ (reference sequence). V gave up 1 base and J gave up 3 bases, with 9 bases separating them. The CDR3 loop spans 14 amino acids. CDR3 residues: CASSLGSEYYGYTF. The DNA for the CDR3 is TGTGCCAGCAGCTTAGGATCGGAATACTATGGCTACACCTTC. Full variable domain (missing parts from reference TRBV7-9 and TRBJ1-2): DTGVSQNPRHKITKRGQNVTFRCDPISEHNRLYWYRQTLGQGPEFLTYFQNEAQLEKSRLLSDRFSAERPKGSFSTLEIQRTEQGDSAMYLCASSLGSEYYGYTFGSGTRLTVV.

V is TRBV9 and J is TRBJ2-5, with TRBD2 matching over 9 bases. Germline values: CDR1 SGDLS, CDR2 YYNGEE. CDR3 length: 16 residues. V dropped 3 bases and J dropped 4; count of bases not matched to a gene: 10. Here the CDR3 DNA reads TGTGCCAGCAGCGGCTTAGCGGGAGCGGCGACAGAGACCCAGTACTTC. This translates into CASSGLAGAATETQYF.

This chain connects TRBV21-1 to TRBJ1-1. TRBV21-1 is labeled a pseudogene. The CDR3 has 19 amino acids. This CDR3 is CASSKGADTHYQNAAGAFF. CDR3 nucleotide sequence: TGTGCCAGCAGCAAAGGAGCAGATACCCACTACCAAAACGCCGCGGGAGCTTTCTTT.

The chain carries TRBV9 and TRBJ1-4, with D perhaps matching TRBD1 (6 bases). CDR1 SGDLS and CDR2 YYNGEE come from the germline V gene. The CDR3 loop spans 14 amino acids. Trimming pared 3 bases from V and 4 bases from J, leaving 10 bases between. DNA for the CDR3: TGTGCCAGCAGCGCTCAGGGGAATAATGAAAAACTGTTTTTT. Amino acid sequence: CASSAQGNNEKLFF.

The CDR3 spells CASSLGVRETQYF. DNA for the CDR3: TGCGCCAGCAGCCTAGGCGTTCGAGAGACCCAGTACTTC. The chain uses TRBV4-1 and TRBJ2-5; the D is unclear. CDR3 length equals 13 residues. CDR1 MGHRA and CDR2 YSYEKL come from the germline V gene. V was pared by 4 bases and J by 4 bases, with 10 bases between.

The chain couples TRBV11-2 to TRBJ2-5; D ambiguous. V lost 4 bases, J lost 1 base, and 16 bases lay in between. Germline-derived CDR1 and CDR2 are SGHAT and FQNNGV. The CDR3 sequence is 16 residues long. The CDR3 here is CASSSVAATLQETQYF. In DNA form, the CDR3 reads TGTGCCAGCAGCTCCGTGGCCGCAACCCTCCAAGAGACCCAGTACTTC.

CDR3 residues: CASSRDPREPQHF. CDR3 sequence (DNA): TGTGCCAGCAGCCGGGACCCCCGCGAGCCCCAGCATTTT. This sequence joins TRBV7-2 and TRBJ1-5; D may be TRBD1 (5 bases). CDR1 is SGHTA and CDR2 is FQGNSA in the germline V gene. V lost 5 bases and J 8 bases, leaving 13 bases between the germline ends. The CDR3 is 13 residues long.

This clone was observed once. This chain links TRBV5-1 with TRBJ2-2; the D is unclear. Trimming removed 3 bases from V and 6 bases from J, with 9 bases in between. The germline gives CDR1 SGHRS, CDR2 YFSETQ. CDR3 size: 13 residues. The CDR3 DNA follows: TGCGCCAGCAGCTCTCCTTCTCCCGGGGAGCTGTTTTTT. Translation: CASSSPSPGELFF.

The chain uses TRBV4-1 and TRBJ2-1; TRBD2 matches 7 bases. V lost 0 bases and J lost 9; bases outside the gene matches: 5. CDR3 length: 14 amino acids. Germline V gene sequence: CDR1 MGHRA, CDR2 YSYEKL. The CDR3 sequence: CASSQEAGAPEQFF. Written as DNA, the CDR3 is TGCGCCAGCAGCCAAGAGGCGGGAGCCCCTGAGCAGTTCTTC.

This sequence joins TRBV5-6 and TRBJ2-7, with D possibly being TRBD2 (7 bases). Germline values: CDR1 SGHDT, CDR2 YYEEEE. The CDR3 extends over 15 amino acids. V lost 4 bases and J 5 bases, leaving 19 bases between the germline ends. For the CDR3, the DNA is TGTGCCAGCAGCGGGCCTAGGGGGGGCCTCCACGAGCAGTACTTC. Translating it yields CASSGPRGGLHEQYF.

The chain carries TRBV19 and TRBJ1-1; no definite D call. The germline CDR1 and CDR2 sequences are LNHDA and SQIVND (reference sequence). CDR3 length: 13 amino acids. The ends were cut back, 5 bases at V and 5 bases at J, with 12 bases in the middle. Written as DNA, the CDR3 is TGTGCCAGTAGTCCCCATCTGAGGACTGAAGCTTTCTTT. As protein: CASSPHLRTEAFF.

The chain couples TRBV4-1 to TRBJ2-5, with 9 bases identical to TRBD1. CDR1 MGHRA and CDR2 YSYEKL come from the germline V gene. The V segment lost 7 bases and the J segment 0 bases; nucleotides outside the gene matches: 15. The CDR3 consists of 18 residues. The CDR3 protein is CASTVRIGTGPDQETQYF. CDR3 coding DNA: TGCGCCAGCACCGTAAGAATAGGGACAGGGCCAGACCAAGAGACCCAGTACTTC.

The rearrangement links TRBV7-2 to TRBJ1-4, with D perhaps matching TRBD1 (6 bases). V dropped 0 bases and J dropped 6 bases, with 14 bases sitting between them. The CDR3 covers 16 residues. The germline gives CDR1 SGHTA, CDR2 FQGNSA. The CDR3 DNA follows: TGTGCCAGCAGCTTAGCGAGCGGACAGCCTCATGAAAAACTGTTTTTT. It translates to CASSLASGQPHEKLFF.

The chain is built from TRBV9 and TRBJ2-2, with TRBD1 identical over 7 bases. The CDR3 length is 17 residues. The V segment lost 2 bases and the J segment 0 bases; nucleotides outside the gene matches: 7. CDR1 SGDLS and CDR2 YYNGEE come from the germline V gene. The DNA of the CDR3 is TGTGCCAGCAGCGTCCGCCGGGACAGCACGAACACCGGGGAGCTGTTTTTT. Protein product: CASSVRRDSTNTGELFF.

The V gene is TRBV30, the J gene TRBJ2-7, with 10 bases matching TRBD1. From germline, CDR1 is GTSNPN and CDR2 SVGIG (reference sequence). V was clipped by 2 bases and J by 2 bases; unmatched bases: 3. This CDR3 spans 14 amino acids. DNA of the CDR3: TGTGCCTGGAGTACCGGGACAGGGGCCTACGAGCAGTACTTC. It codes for CAWSTGTGAYEQYF.

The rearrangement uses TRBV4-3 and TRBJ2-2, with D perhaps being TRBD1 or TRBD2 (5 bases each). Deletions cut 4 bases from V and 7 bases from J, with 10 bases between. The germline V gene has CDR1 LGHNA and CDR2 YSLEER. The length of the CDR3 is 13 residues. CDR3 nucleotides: TGCGCCAGCAGCCCCTGGGGGAGCGGGGAGCTGTTTTTT. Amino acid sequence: CASSPWGSGELFF.

The CDR3 nucleotides are TGTGCCAGTAGTATTTCGGGAAATGGGAACACTGAAGCTTTCTTT. Its translation: CASSISGNGNTEAFF. The chain joins TRBV19 to TRBJ1-1; D not certain. Germline lookup yields CDR1 LNHDA and CDR2 SQIVND (reference sequence). This CDR3 region has 15 residues. Trimming shortened V by 3 bases and J by 1 base, and 12 bases separated the two germline ends.

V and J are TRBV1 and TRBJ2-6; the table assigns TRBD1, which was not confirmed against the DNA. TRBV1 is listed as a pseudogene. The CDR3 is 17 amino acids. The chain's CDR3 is CTSRGTGAQSRANVLTF. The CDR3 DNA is TGCACCAGCAGAGGGACAGGTGCACAAAGTCGGGCCAACGTCCTGACTTTC.

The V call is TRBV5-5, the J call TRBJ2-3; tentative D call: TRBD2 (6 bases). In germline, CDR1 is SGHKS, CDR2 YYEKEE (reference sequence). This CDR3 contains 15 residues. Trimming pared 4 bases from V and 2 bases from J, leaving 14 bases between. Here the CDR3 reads CASSRDWGVTDTQYF. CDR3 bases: TGTGCCAGCAGCCGGGACTGGGGAGTCACAGATACGCAGTATTTT.

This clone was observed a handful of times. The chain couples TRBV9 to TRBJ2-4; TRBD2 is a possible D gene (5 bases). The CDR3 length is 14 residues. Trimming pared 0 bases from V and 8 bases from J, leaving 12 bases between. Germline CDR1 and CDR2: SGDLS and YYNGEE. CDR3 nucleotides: TGTGCCAGCAGCGTAGACGGGGATTTAGACATTCAGTACTTC. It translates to CASSVDGDLDIQYF.